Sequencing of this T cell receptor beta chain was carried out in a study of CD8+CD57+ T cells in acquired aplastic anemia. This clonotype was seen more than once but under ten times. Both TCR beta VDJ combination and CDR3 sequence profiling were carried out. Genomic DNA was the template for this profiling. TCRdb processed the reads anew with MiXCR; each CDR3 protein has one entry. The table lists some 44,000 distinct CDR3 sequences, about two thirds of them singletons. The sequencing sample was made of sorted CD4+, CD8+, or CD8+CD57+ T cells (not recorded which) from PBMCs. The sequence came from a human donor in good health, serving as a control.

DNA for the CDR3: TGTGCCATCGGGGACAGGGGGCAAGGCTACACCTTC. This gives the protein CAIGDRGQGYTF. The chain links TRBV10-3 to TRBJ1-2, with 12 nucleotides matching TRBD1. CDR1 ENHRY and CDR2 SYGVKD come from the germline V gene. This CDR3 is 12 amino acids long. With V trimmed by 8 bases and J by 8 bases, 3 bases remained unmatched.